This TCR beta chain was captured by sequencing in a study of cytomegalovirus exposure and HLA in healthy donors. Overall study findings and caveats: In a later analysis, at a false discovery rate of 0.05, roughly 18,000 TCR beta sequences were associated with HLA alleles. A few of the chains that were CMV-associated were confirmed in vitro to be specific for CMV antigens.

As for this clone: No antigen is known for it.

Primers: 60 Vbeta forward and 13 Jbeta reverse. TCRdb's table, derived via immunoSEQ multiplex PCR, lists solely in-frame clones and lacks some. The top ten clones hold more than 0.7% of a sample with some 110,000 clones, over 65% of them seen once. The TCR was taken from a woman in her thirties in good health and CMV-seronegative. The sample taken for sequencing was PBMCs.

The CDR3, as DNA: TGTGCCAGCAGCTTCTCGGGGGGGTCGAGCACAGATACGCAGTATTTT. This gives the protein CASSFSGGSSTDTQYF. The chain carries TRBV6-6 and TRBJ2-3; TRBD2 matches at 8 bases. The V gene's germline CDR1 is MNHNY and CDR2 SVGAGI (reference sequence). There are 16 residues in the CDR3. Germline trimming cut 6 bases from V and 0 bases from J; bases unmatched to any gene: 8.